This note documents a single T cell receptor (beta chain) sequence. Its cognate antigen is unknown. V shed 3 bases, J shed 5 bases, and the junction held 9 bases outside the gene matches. The germline V gene encodes CDR1 SGDLS and CDR2 YYNGEE. The CDR3 is 15 residues long. The sample is drawn from a study of cytomegalovirus exposure and HLA in healthy donors. Whole-study results and caveats: Donor immune exposure was known only as CMV serostatus.

Primers included in the PCR were 60 Vbeta and 13 Jbeta primers. Profiling relied on immunoSEQ multiplex PCR, and the TCRdb table lists in-frame clones only, not all of them. The sample has fewer than 140,000 clones; roughly four fifths are singletons. V is TRBV9 and J is TRBJ2-5, with TRBD1 matching 8 bases. The source is a woman aged 50 to 60 in good health and CMV-seropositive. Source material: PBMCs. This CDR3 is CASSARTGPGETQYF. The DNA for the CDR3 is TGTGCCAGCAGCGCCCGGACAGGGCCAGGGGAGACCCAGTACTTC.